One sample yielded the 5 T cell receptor beta chains listed below, sequenced in a study of PD-1 blockade in classical Hodgkin lymphoma. Here immunoSEQ multiplex PCR was the method, and the copy in TCRdb shows in-frame clones only, minus some. Seen here are 40,000 to 50,000 clones, about 86% observed once, and the top ten hold 5.5%. All patients relapsed after autologous stem cell transplantation, and brentuximab vedotin exposure varied. The sequencing here drew on peripheral blood mononuclear cells (PBMCs), taken before the second cycle of nivolumab. These receptors all come from a human donor with classical Hodgkin lymphoma.

This clone has just a few counts. V gene TRBV19 combines with J gene TRBJ1-2, with D possibly matching TRBD1 (5 bases). From germline, CDR1 is LNHDA and CDR2 SQIVND (reference sequence). Trimming took off 1 base at V and 7 bases at J, with 13 bases between the two ends. This CDR3 comprises 14 residues. The CDR3 region has the DNA TGTGCCAGTAGTATAGTCGGGGGGACCGGTGGCTACACCTTC. Translation: CASSIVGGTGGYTF.

In its sample, this clone was seen once. The CDR3, as DNA: TGTGCCAGCAGTTTCGGCCAGGAGGGCACAGATACGCAGTATTTT. Encoded protein: CASSFGQEGTDTQYF. V and J are TRBV27 and TRBJ2-3; D perhaps matches TRBD2 (5 bases). V lost 3 bases, J lost 1 base, and 11 bases lay in between. The CDR3 is 15 amino acids. Germline CDR1 reads MNHEY; CDR2 reads SMNVEV (reference sequence).

The chain has TRBV7-2 and TRBJ1-1, with 7 positions matching TRBD1. Germline CDR1 and CDR2: SGHTA and FQGNSA. The CDR3 is made up of 16 amino acids. V shed 5 bases and J 0 bases; nucleotides not matched to a gene: 9. The CDR3 DNA is TGTGCCAGCAGCCGCCCGCAGGGGGGATTGAACACTGAAGCTTTCTTT. It specifies CASSRPQGGLNTEAFF.

The J gene is TRBJ1-3, the V gene TRBV2; no clear D gene. Trimming took 5 bases from V and 3 from J, leaving 8 bases between them. The CDR3 sequence is 13 residues long. From germline, CDR1 is SNHLY and CDR2 FYNNEI. As DNA, the CDR3 is TGTGCCAGCAGTATGGACCGTGGAAACACCATATATTTT. Translating it yields CASSMDRGNTIYF.

This clone was seen just once. The chain is built from TRBV6-4 and TRBJ2-1; TRBD2 aligns across 8 bases. J gave up 4 bases and V 8 bases, and 10 bases lay outside the gene matches. CDR3 length: 15 residues. Germline V gene lookup returns CDR1 MRHNA and CDR2 SNTAGT. The CDR3 reads CASSPRASGYNEQFF. The CDR3 DNA follows: TGTGCCAGCTCCCCCCGGGCTAGCGGGTACAATGAGCAGTTCTTC.